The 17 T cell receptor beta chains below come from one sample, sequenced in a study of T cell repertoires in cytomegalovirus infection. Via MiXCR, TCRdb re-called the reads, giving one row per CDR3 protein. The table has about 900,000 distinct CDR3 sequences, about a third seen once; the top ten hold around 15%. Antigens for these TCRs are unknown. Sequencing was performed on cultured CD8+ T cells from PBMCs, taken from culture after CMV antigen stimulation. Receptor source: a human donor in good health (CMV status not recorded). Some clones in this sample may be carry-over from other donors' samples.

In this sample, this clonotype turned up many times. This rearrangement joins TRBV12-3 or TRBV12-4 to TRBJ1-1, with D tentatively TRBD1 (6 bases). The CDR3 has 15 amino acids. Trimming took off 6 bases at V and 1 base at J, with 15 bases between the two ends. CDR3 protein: CASSFIAGENTEAFF. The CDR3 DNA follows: TGTGCCAGCAGCTTCATCGCAGGGGAGAACACTGAAGCTTTCTTT.

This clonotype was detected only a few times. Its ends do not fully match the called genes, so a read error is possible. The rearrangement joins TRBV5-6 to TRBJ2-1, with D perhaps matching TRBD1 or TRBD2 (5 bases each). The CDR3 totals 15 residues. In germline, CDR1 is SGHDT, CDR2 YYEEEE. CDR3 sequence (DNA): TGTGCCACCAGCTTAGGTGGGGACCCCTACAATGAGCAGTTCTTC. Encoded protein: CATSLGGDPYNEQFF.

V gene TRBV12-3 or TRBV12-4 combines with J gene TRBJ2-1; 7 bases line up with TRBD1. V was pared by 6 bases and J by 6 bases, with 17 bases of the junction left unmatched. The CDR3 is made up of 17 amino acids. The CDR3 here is CASSFPGQPVASNEQFF. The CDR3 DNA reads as TGTGCCAGCAGCTTCCCGGGACAGCCCGTGGCGAGCAATGAGCAGTTCTTC.

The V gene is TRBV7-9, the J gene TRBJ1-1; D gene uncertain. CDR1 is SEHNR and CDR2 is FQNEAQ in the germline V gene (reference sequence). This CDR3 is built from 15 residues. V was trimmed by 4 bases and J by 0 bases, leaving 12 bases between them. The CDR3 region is CASSSHMGLNTEAFF. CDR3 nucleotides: TGTGCCAGCAGCTCCCATATGGGGTTGAACACTGAAGCTTTCTTT.

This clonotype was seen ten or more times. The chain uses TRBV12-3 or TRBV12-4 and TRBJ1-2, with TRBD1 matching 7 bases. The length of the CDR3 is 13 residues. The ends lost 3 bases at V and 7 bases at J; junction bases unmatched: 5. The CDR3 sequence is CASSFDPGGGYTF. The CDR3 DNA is TGTGCCAGCAGTTTTGACCCAGGGGGTGGCTACACCTTC.

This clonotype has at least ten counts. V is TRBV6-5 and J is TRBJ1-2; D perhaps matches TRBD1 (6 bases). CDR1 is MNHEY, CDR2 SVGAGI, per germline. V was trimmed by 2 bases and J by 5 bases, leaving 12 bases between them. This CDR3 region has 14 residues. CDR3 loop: CASSYTQGIYGYTF. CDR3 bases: TGTGCCAGCAGTTACACGCAGGGGATATATGGCTACACCTTC.

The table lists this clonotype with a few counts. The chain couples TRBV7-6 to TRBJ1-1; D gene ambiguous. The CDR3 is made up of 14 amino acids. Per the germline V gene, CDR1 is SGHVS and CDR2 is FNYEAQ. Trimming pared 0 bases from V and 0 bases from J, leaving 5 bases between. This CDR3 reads CASSLAELNTEAFF. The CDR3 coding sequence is TGTGCCAGCAGCTTAGCGGAGTTGAACACTGAAGCTTTCTTT. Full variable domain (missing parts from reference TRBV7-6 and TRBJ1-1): GAGVSQSPRYKVTKRGQDVALRCDPISGHVSLYWYRQALGQGPEFLTYFNYEAQQDKSGLPNDRFSAERPEGSISTLTIQRTEQRDSAMYRCASSLAELNTEAFFGQGTRLTVV.

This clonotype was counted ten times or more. The CDR3: CASSLPPPLAELTGELFF. CDR3 sequence (DNA): TGTGCCAGCAGCTTACCTCCCCCCCTAGCGGAACTTACCGGGGAGCTGTTTTTT. V usage is TRBV13 and J usage is TRBJ2-2; TRBD2 agrees at 7 bases. The V segment lost 2 bases and the J segment 5 bases; nucleotides outside the gene matches: 14. There are 18 residues in the CDR3. Germline V gene sequence: CDR1 PRHDT, CDR2 FYEKMQ (reference sequence). The full variable domain, its missing parts supplied by reference TRBV13 and TRBJ2-2, is AAGVIQSPRHLIKEKRETATLKCYPIPRHDTVYWYQQGPGQDPQFLISFYEKMQSDKGSIPDRFSAQQFSDYHSELNMSSLELGDSALYFCASSLPPPLAELTGELFFGEGSRLTVL.

CDR3 loop: CASSLGSGKNIQYF. The CDR3 nucleotides are TGTGCCAGCAGTTTAGGGTCGGGGAAAAACATTCAGTACTTC. J is TRBJ2-4 and V is TRBV27; TRBD2 is a possible D gene (5 bases). Trimming removed 2 bases at V and 4 bases at J, with 9 bases between. Germline CDR1 reads MNHEY; CDR2 reads SMNVEV (reference sequence). The CDR3 runs to 14 residues.

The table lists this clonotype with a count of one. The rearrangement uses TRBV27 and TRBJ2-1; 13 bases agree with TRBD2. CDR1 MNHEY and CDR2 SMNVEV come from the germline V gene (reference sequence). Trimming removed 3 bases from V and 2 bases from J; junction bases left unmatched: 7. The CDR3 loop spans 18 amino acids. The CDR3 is CASSFVPLAGGPYNEQFF. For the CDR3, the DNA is TGTGCCAGCAGTTTTGTCCCACTAGCGGGGGGGCCCTACAATGAGCAGTTCTTC.

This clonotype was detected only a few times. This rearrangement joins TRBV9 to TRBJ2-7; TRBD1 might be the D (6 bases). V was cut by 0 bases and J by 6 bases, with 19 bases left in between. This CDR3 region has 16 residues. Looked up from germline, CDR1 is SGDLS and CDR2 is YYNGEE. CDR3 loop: CASSVVGTRDIGEQYF. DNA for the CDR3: TGTGCCAGCAGCGTAGTGGGGACACGGGATATCGGCGAGCAGTACTTC.

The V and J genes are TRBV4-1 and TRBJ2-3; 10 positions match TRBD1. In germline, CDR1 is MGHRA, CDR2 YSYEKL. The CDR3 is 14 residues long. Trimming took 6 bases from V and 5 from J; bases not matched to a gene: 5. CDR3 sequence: CASRTGGAGDTQYF. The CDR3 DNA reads TGCGCCAGCAGGACAGGGGGCGCGGGAGATACGCAGTATTTT.

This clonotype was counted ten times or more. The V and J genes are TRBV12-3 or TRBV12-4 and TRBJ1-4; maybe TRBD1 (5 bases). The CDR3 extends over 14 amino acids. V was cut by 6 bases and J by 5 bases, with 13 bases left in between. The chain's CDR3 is CASSPGRSNEKLFF. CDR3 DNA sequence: TGTGCCAGCAGCCCGGGACGGTCAAATGAAAAACTGTTTTTT.

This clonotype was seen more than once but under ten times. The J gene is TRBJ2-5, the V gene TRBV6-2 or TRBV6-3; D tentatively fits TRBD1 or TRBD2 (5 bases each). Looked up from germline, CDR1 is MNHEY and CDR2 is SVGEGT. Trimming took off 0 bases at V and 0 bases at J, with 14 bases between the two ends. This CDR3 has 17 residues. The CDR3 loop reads CASSYSRLRGDQETQYF. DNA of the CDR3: TGTGCCAGCAGTTACTCGAGGCTCCGAGGGGACCAAGAGACCCAGTACTTC.

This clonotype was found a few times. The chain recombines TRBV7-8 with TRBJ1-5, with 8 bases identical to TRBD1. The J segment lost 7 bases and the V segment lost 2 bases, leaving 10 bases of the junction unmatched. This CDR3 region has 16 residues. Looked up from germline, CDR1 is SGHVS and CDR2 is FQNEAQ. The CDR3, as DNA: TGTGCCAGCAGCTTAAAATGGCAGGGGGCAGGACAGCCCCAGCATTTT. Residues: CASSLKWQGAGQPQHF.

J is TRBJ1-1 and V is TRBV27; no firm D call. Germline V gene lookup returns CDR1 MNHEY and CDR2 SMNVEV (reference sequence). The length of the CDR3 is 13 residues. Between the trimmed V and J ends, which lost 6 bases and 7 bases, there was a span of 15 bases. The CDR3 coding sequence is TGTGCCAGCAGCACCCTAGGAAGTCTTGAAGCTTTCTTT. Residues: CASSTLGSLEAFF.

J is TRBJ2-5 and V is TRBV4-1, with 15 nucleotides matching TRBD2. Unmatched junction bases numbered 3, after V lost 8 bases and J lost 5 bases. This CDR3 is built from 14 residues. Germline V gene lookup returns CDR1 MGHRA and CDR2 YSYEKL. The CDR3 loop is CASGLAGGHETQYF. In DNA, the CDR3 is TGCGCCAGCGGACTAGCGGGGGGGCACGAGACCCAGTACTTC.